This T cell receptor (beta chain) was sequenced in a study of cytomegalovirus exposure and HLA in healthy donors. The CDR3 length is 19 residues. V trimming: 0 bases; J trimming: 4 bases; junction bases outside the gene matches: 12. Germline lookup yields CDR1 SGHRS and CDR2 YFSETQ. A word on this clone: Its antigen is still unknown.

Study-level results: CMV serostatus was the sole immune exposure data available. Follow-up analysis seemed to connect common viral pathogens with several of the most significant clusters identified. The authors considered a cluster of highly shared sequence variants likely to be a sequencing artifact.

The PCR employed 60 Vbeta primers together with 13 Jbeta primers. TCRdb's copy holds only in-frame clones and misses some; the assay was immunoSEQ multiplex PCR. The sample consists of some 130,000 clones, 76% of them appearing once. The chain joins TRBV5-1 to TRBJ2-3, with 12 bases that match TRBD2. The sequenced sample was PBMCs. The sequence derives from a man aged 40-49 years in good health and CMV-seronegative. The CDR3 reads CASSLGLRLAGVYADTQYF. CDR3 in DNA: TGCGCCAGCAGCTTGGGGTTACGACTAGCGGGGGTCTACGCAGATACGCAGTATTTT. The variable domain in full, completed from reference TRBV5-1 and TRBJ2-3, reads KAGVTQTPRYLIKTRGQQVTLSCSPISGHRSVSWYQQTPGQGLQFLFEYFSETQRNKGNFPGRFSGRQFSNSRSEMNVSTLELGDSALYLCASSLGLRLAGVYADTQYFGPGTRLTVL.